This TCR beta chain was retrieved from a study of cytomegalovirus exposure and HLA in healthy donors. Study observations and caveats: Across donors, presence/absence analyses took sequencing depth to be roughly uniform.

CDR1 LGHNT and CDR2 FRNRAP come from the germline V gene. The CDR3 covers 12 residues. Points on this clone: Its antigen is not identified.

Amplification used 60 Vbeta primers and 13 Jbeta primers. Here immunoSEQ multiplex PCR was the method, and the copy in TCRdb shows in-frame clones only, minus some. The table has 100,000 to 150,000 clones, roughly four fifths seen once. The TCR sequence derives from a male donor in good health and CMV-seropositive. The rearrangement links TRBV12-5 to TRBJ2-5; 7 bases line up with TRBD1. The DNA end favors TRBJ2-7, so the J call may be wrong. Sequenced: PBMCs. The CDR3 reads CASGRDSYEQYF. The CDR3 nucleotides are TGTGCTAGTGGTCGGGACAGCTACGAGCAGTACTTC.